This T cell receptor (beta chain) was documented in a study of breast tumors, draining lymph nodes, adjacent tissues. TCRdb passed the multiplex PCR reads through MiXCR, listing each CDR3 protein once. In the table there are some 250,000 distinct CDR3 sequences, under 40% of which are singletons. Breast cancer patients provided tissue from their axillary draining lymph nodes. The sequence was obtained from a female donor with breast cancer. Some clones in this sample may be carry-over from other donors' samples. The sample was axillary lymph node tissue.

The CDR3 DNA is TGCAGCGTTGCCGGGGGCTTAAACACTGAAGCTTTCTTT. Translating it yields CSVAGGLNTEAFF. The gene calls are TRBV29-1 and TRBJ1-1; D is possibly TRBD1 (6 bases). Looked up from germline, CDR1 is SQVTM and CDR2 is ANQGSEA. This CDR3 has 13 residues. V lost 4 bases to trimming and J lost 2 bases, with 11 bases between them.